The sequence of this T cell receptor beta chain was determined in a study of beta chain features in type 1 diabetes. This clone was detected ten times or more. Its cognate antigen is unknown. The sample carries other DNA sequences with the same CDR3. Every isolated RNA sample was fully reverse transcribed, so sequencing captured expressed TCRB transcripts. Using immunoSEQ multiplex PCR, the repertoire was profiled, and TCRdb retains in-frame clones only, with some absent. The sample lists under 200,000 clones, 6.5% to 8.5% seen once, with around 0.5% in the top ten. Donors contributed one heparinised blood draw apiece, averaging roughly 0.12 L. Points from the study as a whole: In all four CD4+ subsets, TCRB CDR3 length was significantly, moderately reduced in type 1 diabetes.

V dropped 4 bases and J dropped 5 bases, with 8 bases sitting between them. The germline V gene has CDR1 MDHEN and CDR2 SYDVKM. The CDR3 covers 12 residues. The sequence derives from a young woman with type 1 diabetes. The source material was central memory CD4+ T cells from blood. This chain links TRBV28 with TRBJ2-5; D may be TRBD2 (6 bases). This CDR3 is CASSSGGETQYF. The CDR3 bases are TGTGCCAGCAGTTCTGGAGGGGAGACCCAGTACTTC. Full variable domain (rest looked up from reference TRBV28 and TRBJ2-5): DVKVTQSSRYLVKRTGEKVFLECVQDMDHENMFWYRQDPGLGLRLIYFSYDVKMKEKGDIPEGYSVSREKKERFSLILESASTNQTSMYLCASSSGGETQYFGPGTRLLVL.